This T cell receptor beta chain came from a study of blood T cells in healthy people across ages (dated by TCRdb to 2014 to 2015). Study-level background: In model experiments, roughly one uniquely barcoded TCR beta cDNA molecule per two T cells was captured by template switching. Age-related changes in TCR beta repertoire diversity were measured in the study by deep sequencing normalized with unique cDNA molecular identifiers. Four age groups were formed from the donors: young (average roughly 15 years), middle-aged (around 41), aged (over 55) and long-lived (about 75). To avoid experimental bias, donors of different ages were spread randomly across the sequencing lanes. For two donors (one aged 18 to 29 and one aged 80 or older), the study analyzed two additional independent replicas of 1 million unique cDNA reads from the same blood draw. Findings and caveats that apply to the study as a whole: Total diversity estimates from one million sequenced T cells were considered lower bounds and underestimates. Compared with the aged group, more naive CD4+ T cells, fewer expanded clones and increased TCR diversity were shown by the long-lived group, suggesting age selection. Observed TCR beta diversity correlated strongly with the percentage of naive T cells measured by flow cytometry. As age increased, observed TCR beta diversity per million T cells dropped in a roughly linear way, and a significant reduction was already evident by age 40. Conclusive comparison of naive and antigen-experienced compartments was prevented by the profiling of bulk unsorted PBMCs. Because donor CMV infection status was unknown, age-related changes in expanded clonotypes were potentially confounded.

Donors were 35 to 40 systemically healthy Caucasian individuals from Russia aged 6 to 90 years. Each donor gave about 9.7 milliliters of peripheral blood, drawn into EDTA-treated Vacutainer tubes. Ficoll-Paque density-gradient centrifugation was used to isolate PBMCs, with at least 6 million per sample. Total RNA, at least 5.5 micrograms per sample, was extracted from PBMCs with Trizol reagent. Naive CD45RAhigh/CD27high T cell percentages were measured by flow cytometry on a PBMC aliquot from every donor. Based on the germline V gene (reference sequence), the CDR1 and CDR2 sequences are DFQATT and SNEGSKA. CDR3 length: 14 amino acids, cysteine to phenylalanine. This entry keeps only the CDR3 DNA: 42 bases, framed from base 1. V is reduced by 7 bases and J by 2 bases, leaving a spacing of 15 bases between them. Library construction relied on 5' RACE. Reads for this sample came from an Illumina HiSeq 2500. A second PCR of roughly 7 to 11 cycles was performed with a sample-barcoded 5' primer and a J-beta primer mix. Each TCR beta cDNA molecule received a unique molecular identifier from a template-switch 5' adaptor carrying 12 random nucleotides. At least 2.5 million CDR3-containing paired-end reads were obtained from each sample. All of the RNA was converted into first-strand cDNA using the Mint cDNA synthesis kit, with a TRBC-specific oligonucleotide serving as the primer. After uracil-DNA glycosylase treatment, a first 18-cycle PCR used universal primers M1SS and BC2_uni_R on all cDNA. Processing in the source paper ran as follows. For normalization, 1 million high-quality reads, each with a distinct molecular identifier, were randomly selected from each sample. Instead of being binned into consensus sequences, reads with shared molecular identifiers were discarded. MiTCR, with a Q25 quality threshold and the strictest error-elimination algorithm, was used for CDR3 identification, clonotype clustering and error correction. Lower-bound total TCR beta diversity was estimated with a nonparametric unseen species model using Euler transformation. Using fastp at Q25 and MiXCR, TCRdb reprocessed the public reads and kept productive beta chains. When rows share a CDR3 protein, they turn into one entry using the most common DNA and genes. TCRdb's processing, not the study's, gives the V and J calls here. This sample is represented by approximately 1.5 million distinct CDR3 sequences; 30% to 40% of them were singletons. Around 11% of the sample belongs to the ten largest clones.

This clonotype appeared a single time. This receptor's antigen is unknown. No much larger clone exists at a distance of one base, and base qualities are not known. One read represents weak support. This receptor chain uses TRBV20-1 and TRBJ2-1, with no confident D gene call. Sequencing used blood. The source of this sequence is a woman younger than 45 in good health. Here the CDR3 is given as CSGPTFGPYNEQFF. The DNA is as follows: TGCAGTGGACCCACTTTCGGCCCCTACAATGAGCAGTTCTTC.